One and the same sample provided the 26 T cell receptor beta chains below, sequenced in a study of T-cell memory formation after mild COVID-19. MiXCR, run by TCRdb on the 5' RACE reads, gives a single entry per CDR3 protein. Among roughly 500,000 distinct CDR3 sequences, about a fifth were seen once, and the ten largest hold around 13%. Input material: PBMCs or a T cell subset sorted from them (not recorded which). These receptors all come from an adult woman who had mild COVID-19 (a few samples of this study predate the infection). Cell type and time point are not known.

The V gene is TRBV12-3 or TRBV12-4, the J gene TRBJ2-2, with a weak D call TRBD1 (6 bases). The CDR3 is 14 residues long. Trimming left V 6 bases short and J 5 bases short, with 13 bases between. CDR3 sequence reads: CASSPEDSTGELFF. CDR3 sequence (DNA): TGTGCCAGCAGCCCTGAGGACAGTACCGGGGAGCTGTTTTTT.

The CDR3 sequence: CASKYVGQGDTEAFF. As DNA, the CDR3 is TGTGCCAGCAAGTACGTGGGACAGGGGGACACTGAAGCTTTCTTT. The chain employs TRBV7-9 and TRBJ1-1; 11 nucleotides line up with TRBD1. The V segment lost 7 bases and the J segment 3 bases; nucleotides outside the gene matches: 7. Germline V lookup: CDR1 SEHNR, CDR2 FQNEAQ (reference sequence). There are 15 residues in the CDR3.

This clonotype showed up just a few times. The chain couples TRBV12-3 or TRBV12-4 to TRBJ1-2; no reliable D call. CDR3 length equals 12 residues. The germline V and J ends were trimmed by 3 bases and 3 bases, with 5 bases remaining between them. CDR3 DNA: TGTGCCAGCAGTTTGGTCCACTATGGCTACACCTTC. Residues: CASSLVHYGYTF.

The chain carries TRBV7-6 and TRBJ2-7; 7 bases are shared with TRBD1. Germline CDR1 and CDR2: SGHVS and FNYEAQ. The trim removed 5 bases at V and 4 bases at J, leaving 11 bases unmatched. The CDR3 totals 15 residues. CDR3 sequence: CASSPTGEGQYEQYF. The CDR3 DNA is TGTGCCAGCAGCCCAACCGGTGAGGGACAGTACGAGCAGTACTTC. Using reference TRBV7-6 and TRBJ2-7 for the parts outside the CDR3, the full variable domain is GAGVSQSPRYKVTKRGQDVALRCDPISGHVSLYWYRQALGQGPEFLTYFNYEAQQDKSGLPNDRFSAERPEGSISTLTIQRTEQRDSAMYRCASSPTGEGQYEQYFGPGTRLTVT.

About this clonotype itself: A junction end diverges from the germline sequence, so it may reflect a read error. The chain carries TRBV30 and TRBJ1-6; D is uncertain. The V gene's germline CDR1 is GTSNPN and CDR2 SVGIG (reference sequence). The length of the CDR3 is 12 residues. The DNA for the CDR3 is TGTGCCTGGAAAAGGGAAAAGTCACCACTCCACTTT. Amino acid sequence: CAWKREKSPLHF.

This clonotype has ten or more counts. The V call is TRBV29-1, the J call TRBJ2-1; TRBD1 aligns across 9 bases. This CDR3 spans 13 amino acids. Trimming removed 4 bases from V and 8 bases from J; junction bases left unmatched: 6. CDR1 is SQVTM and CDR2 is ANQGSEA in the germline V gene. CDR3 sequence (DNA): TGCAGCGTTGCGAGGGACAGGGAGGATGAGCAGTTCTTC. This translates into CSVARDREDEQFF.

V and J are TRBV14 and TRBJ1-4; no clear D gene. The germline V gene has CDR1 SGHDN and CDR2 FVKESK. The CDR3 loop spans 13 amino acids. V gave up 8 bases and J gave up 5 bases, with 12 bases separating them. For the CDR3, the DNA is TGTGCCAGCCAAGCGGTCCTCAATGAAAAACTGTTTTTT. It is translated as CASQAVLNEKLFF.

This clonotype was found many times. V is TRBV4-2 and J is TRBJ2-7; 11 nucleotides align to TRBD1. The CDR3 has 16 amino acids. In germline, CDR1 is LGHNA, CDR2 YNFKEQ. J lost 3 bases, V lost 0 bases, and 4 bases had no gene match. The CDR3 DNA follows: TGTGCCAGCAGCCAAGAAACCGGGACAGGGGGCTACGAGCAGTACTTC. It is translated as CASSQETGTGGYEQYF.

This clonotype has a count of ten or more. The rearrangement joins TRBV7-2 to TRBJ1-5, with a weak D call TRBD1 (5 bases). This CDR3 has 14 residues. The germline CDR1 and CDR2 sequences are SGHTA and FQGNSA. Between the trimmed V and J ends, which lost 4 bases and 6 bases, there was a span of 13 bases. The CDR3 DNA follows: TGTGCCAGCAGCTCGCTGGGGGTGGGTCAGCCCCAGCATTTT. Its protein is CASSSLGVGQPQHF. Filled out from reference TRBV7-2 and TRBJ1-5, the complete variable domain reads GAGVSQSPSNKVTEKGKDVELRCDPISGHTALYWYRQSLGQGLEFLIYFQGNSAPDKSGLPSDRFSAERTGGSVSTLTIQRTQQEDSAVYLCASSSLGVGQPQHFGDGTRLSIL.

This clonotype was seen a few times. The J gene is TRBJ2-1, the V gene TRBV11-2, with D possibly called TRBD1 or TRBD2 (5 bases each). V was trimmed by 3 bases and J by 4 bases, leaving 10 bases between them. Germline V gives CDR1 SGHAT, CDR2 FQNNGV. This CDR3 has 14 amino acids. CDR3 DNA sequence: TGTGCCAGCAGCTTTGGGGACGGATACAATGAGCAGTTCTTC. As protein: CASSFGDGYNEQFF.

The chain is built from TRBV20-1 and TRBJ2-1; D might be TRBD1 or TRBD2, each matching 5 bases. The CDR3 loop spans 14 amino acids. Trimming left V 2 bases short and J 5 bases short, with 13 bases between. The germline CDR1 and CDR2 sequences are DFQATT and SNEGSKA (reference sequence). The DNA for the CDR3 is TGCAGTGCTAGATTTCGGGGCCCAAACAATGAGCAGTTCTTC. Amino acids: CSARFRGPNNEQFF.

This clonotype was observed once. This chain links TRBV5-5 with TRBJ2-1; D may be TRBD2 (5 bases). The CDR3 is made up of 14 amino acids. CDR1 SGHKS and CDR2 YYEKEE come from the germline V gene (reference sequence). V lost 4 bases and J 9 bases, leaving 17 bases between the germline ends. CDR3: CASSRETGSSEQFF. The CDR3 DNA reads as TGTGCCAGCAGCCGTGAGACGGGAAGCAGTGAGCAGTTCTTC.

This clonotype turned up a few times. The rearrangement joins TRBV5-1 to TRBJ2-7, with TRBD1 as a possible D gene (6 bases). Germline V lookup: CDR1 SGHRS, CDR2 YFSETQ. Trimming shortened V by 4 bases and J by 2 bases, and 13 bases separated the two germline ends. This CDR3 is built from 14 residues. CDR3 residues: CASSGTRGAYEQYF. CDR3 in DNA: TGCGCCAGCAGCGGGACACGAGGGGCCTACGAGCAGTACTTC. The complete variable domain, with remaining parts taken from reference TRBV5-1 and TRBJ2-7, reads KAGVTQTPRYLIKTRGQQVTLSCSPISGHRSVSWYQQTPGQGLQFLFEYFSETQRNKGNFPGRFSGRQFSNSRSEMNVSTLELGDSALYLCASSGTRGAYEQYFGPGTRLTVT.

This clonotype was seen a few times. J is TRBJ2-7 and V is TRBV18; D is tentatively TRBD1 or TRBD2 (5 bases each). The V end was cut by 0 bases, the J end by 3 bases, with 12 bases between. The CDR3 has 15 residues. Germline values: CDR1 KGHSH, CDR2 LQKENI. CDR3 DNA sequence: TGTGCCAGCTCACCACCGGATTCGGGGCTCTACGAGCAGTACTTC. It is translated as CASSPPDSGLYEQYF.

This clonotype has just a few counts. The rearrangement uses TRBV6-2 or TRBV6-3 and TRBJ1-1; D possibly corresponds to TRBD1 (6 bases). CDR1 is MNHEY and CDR2 is SVGEGT in the germline V gene. The ends were cut back, 6 bases at V and 0 bases at J, with 23 bases in the middle. The CDR3 runs 18 residues. This chain's CDR3 is CASSQHRPGGRMNTEAFF. CDR3 coding DNA: TGTGCCAGCAGCCAGCACAGGCCCGGGGGGCGAATGAACACTGAAGCTTTCTTT.

The chain links TRBV4-2 to TRBJ1-2; 10 bases map to TRBD1. The CDR3 consists of 15 residues. Germline assignment: CDR1 LGHNA and CDR2 YNFKEQ. Unmatched junction bases numbered 7, after V lost 4 bases and J lost 5 bases. CDR3 amino acids: CASSLERTGGYGYTF. The CDR3 DNA reads as TGTGCCAGCAGCCTGGAGAGGACAGGGGGGTATGGCTACACCTTC.

This clonotype was counted a few times. This rearrangement joins TRBV7-3 to TRBJ1-6; weak D call: TRBD1 (6 bases). V lost 4 bases, J lost 10 bases, and 14 bases lay in between. CDR1 and CDR2 from the germline V gene are SGHTA and FQGTGA. There are 14 residues in the CDR3. CDR3 coding DNA: TGTGCCAGCAGCTCCGGATACAGGGAATCACCCCTCCACTTT. Translated: CASSSGYRESPLHF.

The V call is TRBV4-3, the J call TRBJ2-1; a possible D gene is TRBD2 (6 bases). The CDR3 spans 14 residues. Trimming stripped 7 bases from V and 6 bases from J, with 16 bases between. Per the germline V gene, CDR1 is LGHNA and CDR2 is YSLEER. The CDR3 loop is CASTPSGSVNEQFF. The CDR3 DNA sequence: TGCGCCAGCACACCCAGCGGGTCGGTCAATGAGCAGTTCTTC.

The chain carries TRBV20-1 and TRBJ2-1; 10 positions agree with TRBD2. Looked up from germline, CDR1 is DFQATT and CDR2 is SNEGSKA (reference sequence). This CDR3 has 15 residues. Unmatched junction bases numbered 4, after V lost 2 bases and J lost 3 bases. The CDR3 is CSARTSGTFYNEQFF. CDR3 nucleotides: TGCAGTGCTAGAACTAGCGGGACTTTCTACAATGAGCAGTTCTTC.

This clonotype appeared many times. The chain uses TRBV5-1 and TRBJ2-3; TRBD1 agrees at 7 bases. Germline CDR1 reads SGHRS; CDR2 reads YFSETQ. V shed 2 bases and J 5 bases; nucleotides not matched to a gene: 2. The CDR3 covers 13 residues. The DNA for the CDR3 is TGCGCCAGCAGCTTAACAGGGGTAGATACGCAGTATTTT. Amino acid sequence: CASSLTGVDTQYF.

The CDR3 DNA is TGTGCCATCAGTGACGACTCGGAGACCCAGTACTTC. Translating gives CAISDDSETQYF. The genes are TRBV10-3 and TRBJ2-5; D remains ambiguous. Trimming left V 3 bases short and J 5 bases short, with 7 bases between. The CDR3 runs to 12 residues. Germline assignment: CDR1 ENHRY and CDR2 SYGVKD.

The chain recombines TRBV20-1 with TRBJ2-2, with TRBD2 as a possible D gene (5 bases). Trimming took 0 bases from V and 0 from J, leaving 11 bases between them. Germline CDR1 DFQATT, CDR2 SNEGSKA (reference sequence). The CDR3 runs 16 residues. CDR3 coding DNA: TGCAGTGCTAGAGATTTAGAGGGATCGAACACCGGGGAGCTGTTTTTT. It yields the protein CSARDLEGSNTGELFF.

V is TRBV5-1 and J is TRBJ1-4, with D hard to call. CDR1 is SGHRS and CDR2 is YFSETQ in the germline V gene. This CDR3 is 15 amino acids long. Trimming removed 0 bases from V and 4 bases from J, with 10 bases in between. The chain's CDR3 is CASSLVGSGNEKLFF. CDR3 in DNA: TGCGCCAGCAGCTTGGTCGGGTCGGGTAATGAAAAACTGTTTTTT.

This clonotype turned up a few times. The chain couples TRBV20-1 to TRBJ2-7; D is ambiguous. Germline CDR1 and CDR2: DFQATT and SNEGSKA (reference sequence). V was trimmed by 2 bases and J by 2 bases, leaving 4 bases between them. The CDR3 spans 11 residues. The CDR3 region is CSARPTYEQYF. CDR3 DNA sequence: TGCAGTGCTAGACCTACCTACGAGCAGTACTTC.

This clonotype appeared many times. This sequence joins TRBV5-1 and TRBJ2-1; D gene uncertain. This CDR3 region has 15 residues. Germline CDR1 and CDR2: SGHRS and YFSETQ. V gave up 5 bases and J gave up 0 bases, with 12 bases separating them. This chain's CDR3 is CASRLSLSSYNEQFF. CDR3 DNA: TGCGCCAGCAGACTAAGCCTGAGCTCCTACAATGAGCAGTTCTTC.

A word on this clonotype: Given a much more abundant clone one base away, this may be a read error. The CDR3 DNA follows: TGTGCCAGCAGAATCTCCTACGAGCAGTACTTC. It translates to CASRISYEQYF. The chain joins TRBV6-1 to TRBJ2-7; D gene ambiguous. CDR3 length: 11 amino acids. Trimming removed 6 bases at V and 0 bases at J, with 3 bases between. CDR1 is MNHNS and CDR2 is SASEGT in the germline V gene.